The next 27 T cell receptor beta chains were all read from a single sample in a study of patients and donors after allogeneic stem cell transplantation. TCRdb analysed the RT-PCR reads with MiXCR anew, one entry per CDR3 protein. The data contain about a million distinct CDR3 sequences, roughly 17% of them singletons. The sequenced material came from blood, either unsorted or a sorted T cell fraction (not recorded which). The receptor set was obtained from a human donor who was either an allogeneic HSCT recipient or a stem cell or donor lymphocyte infusion donor (not recorded which). It is not recorded whose cells these are; they may come from a transplant donor.

This chain connects TRBV15 to TRBJ2-1; no reliable D call. Germline V gene sequence: CDR1 LNHNV, CDR2 YYDKDF (reference sequence). The CDR3 has 14 amino acids. Deletions cut 0 bases from V and 4 bases from J, with 7 bases between. This CDR3 is CATSRDQVYNEQFF. The CDR3, as DNA: TGTGCCACCAGCAGAGATCAGGTGTACAATGAGCAGTTCTTC.

The rearrangement joins TRBV27 to TRBJ2-5; possible D gene TRBD2, 5 bases. V shed 6 bases and J shed 2 bases, with 13 bases lying between them. The length of the CDR3 is 14 residues. Germline-derived CDR1 and CDR2 are MNHEY and SMNVEV (reference sequence). CDR3 protein: CASSLGKKQETQYF. CDR3 in DNA: TGTGCCAGCAGCCTCGGGAAGAAACAAGAGACCCAGTACTTC.

The V gene is TRBV28, the J gene TRBJ1-1, with no clear D. The CDR3 runs to 14 residues. The ends were cut back, 3 bases at V and 3 bases at J, with 11 bases in the middle. Germline V gene sequence: CDR1 MDHEN, CDR2 SYDVKM. The CDR3: CASSFETEDTEAFF. The CDR3 DNA reads TGTGCCAGCAGTTTTGAAACGGAGGACACTGAAGCTTTCTTT.

The rearrangement links TRBV12-3 or TRBV12-4 to TRBJ2-7; the match to TRBD2 covers 11 bases. With V trimmed by 7 bases and J by 4 bases, 6 bases remained unmatched. CDR3 length equals 14 residues. The CDR3 sequence: CASTRLAGSYEQYF. In DNA, the CDR3 is TGTGCCAGCACCAGACTAGCGGGGTCGTACGAGCAGTACTTC.

The J gene is TRBJ1-1, the V gene TRBV5-1; D not resolved. Germline V gene data show CDR1 as SGHRS and CDR2 as YFSETQ. The CDR3 length is 14 residues. V gave up 4 bases and J gave up 1 base, with 11 bases separating them. This CDR3 is CASSATEGNTEAFF. In nucleotides, the CDR3 is TGCGCCAGCAGCGCTACTGAGGGGAACACTGAAGCTTTCTTT.

This clonotype has more than one count but fewer than ten. The junction and the germline gene differ at one end; a read error may be behind it. This chain uses TRBV12-3 or TRBV12-4 with TRBJ1-2, with 8 nucleotides matching TRBD1. The CDR3 is 14 residues long. The DNA of the CDR3 is TGTGCCAGCAGTCTCTCAAGTGGGTGGACAGGGTCGTTCTTC. It yields the protein CASSLSSGWTGSFF.

This clonotype was recorded at least ten times. The chain is built from TRBV12-3 or TRBV12-4 and TRBJ1-2; 8 bases map to TRBD1. This CDR3 contains 13 residues. J gave up 2 bases and V 6 bases, and 2 bases lay outside the gene matches. CDR3 sequence (DNA): TGTGCCAGCAGCAGACAGGGGAACTATGGCTACACCTTC. It translates to CASSRQGNYGYTF.

V is TRBV24-1 and J is TRBJ2-2; D possibly corresponds to TRBD2 (5 bases). V was clipped by 1 base and J by 2 bases, with 10 bases between them. The CDR3 is made up of 16 amino acids. CDR1 and CDR2 (germline): KGHDR, SFDVKD. The DNA of the CDR3 is TGTGCCACCAGTGATTTTCCCCGGGGAAACACCGGGGAGCTGTTTTTT. Residues: CATSDFPRGNTGELFF.

This clonotype was observed many times. The rearrangement joins TRBV12-3 or TRBV12-4 to TRBJ2-1; D unresolved. The V end was cut by 1 base, the J end by 8 bases, with 6 bases between. The CDR3 runs to 12 residues. The CDR3, as DNA: TGTGCCAGCAGTTTAGACCGCTATGAGCAGTTCTTC. It encodes CASSLDRYEQFF.

Notes on this clonotype: Being one base from a much bigger clone, this may be a read error. The V and J genes are TRBV29-1 and TRBJ2-1, with D perhaps assigned TRBD1 or TRBD2 (6 bases each). The CDR3 contains 15 residues. Germline CDR1 is SQVTM and CDR2 is ANQGSEA. DNA for the CDR3: TGCAGCGTCTGGGGGGCAGGGGTAACCTACAATGGGCAGTTCTTC. This translates into CSVWGAGVTYNGQFF.

The V and J genes are TRBV12-3 or TRBV12-4 and TRBJ1-5; a possible D gene is TRBD1 (6 bases). V was trimmed by 1 base and J by 4 bases, leaving 17 bases between them. The CDR3 runs 17 residues. CDR3 amino acids: CASSLDPPGARNQPQHF. CDR3 nucleotide sequence: TGTGCCAGCAGTTTAGACCCCCCGGGGGCGAGGAATCAGCCCCAGCATTTT.

This clonotype came up once. The chain combines TRBV4-1 with TRBJ2-7; TRBD2 aligns across 8 bases. With 1 base clipped from V and 6 bases from J, the junction kept 8 bases outside the gene matches. This CDR3 is built from 15 residues. Germline V gene data show CDR1 as MGHRA and CDR2 as YSYEKL. The CDR3 protein is CASSQVFGGAGEQYF. DNA of the CDR3: TGCGCCAGCAGCCAAGTGTTCGGGGGGGCCGGCGAGCAGTACTTC.

The table lists this clonotype with a few counts. The V and J genes are TRBV24-1 and TRBJ2-1; the D gene is possibly TRBD2 (6 bases). CDR3 length equals 14 residues. Per the germline V gene, CDR1 is KGHDR and CDR2 is SFDVKD. Deletions cut 3 bases from V and 9 bases from J, with 14 bases between. The CDR3 coding sequence is TGTGCCACCAGTGATGGGTCTAGCGTTGGTGAGCAGTTCTTC. As protein: CATSDGSSVGEQFF.

This clonotype was detected only a few times. The CDR3 spells CSARDGRTYGYTF. In DNA, the CDR3 is TGCAGTGCTAGAGATGGCAGGACCTATGGCTACACCTTC. V gene TRBV20-1 combines with J gene TRBJ1-2; D gene ambiguous. The CDR3 consists of 13 residues. V shed 0 bases and J shed 4 bases, with 9 bases lying between them. From germline, CDR1 is DFQATT and CDR2 SNEGSKA (reference sequence).

A few counts support this clonotype. The J gene is TRBJ2-5, the V gene TRBV4-2; 8 bases are a match to TRBD2. Germline values: CDR1 LGHNA, CDR2 YNFKEQ. This CDR3 has 19 residues. Losses at the gene ends were 0 bases for V and 2 bases for J; bases not matched to a gene: 14. CDR3 amino acids: CASSQDRFGKAGGQETQYF. The DNA of the CDR3 is TGTGCCAGCAGCCAAGATCGATTCGGGAAGGCGGGGGGACAAGAGACCCAGTACTTC.

Only a few counts were recorded for this clonotype. One junction end disagrees with the germline gene, perhaps due to a read error. The chain couples TRBV20-1 to TRBJ1-1, with D maybe TRBD1 (5 bases). Germline lookup yields CDR1 DFQATT and CDR2 SNEGSKA (reference sequence). The CDR3 has 12 residues. The CDR3 is CSASRQNNEAFF. CDR3 coding DNA: TGCAGTGCTTCAAGACAGAACAATGAAGCTTTCTTT.

The rearrangement links TRBV25-1 to TRBJ2-7, with D maybe TRBD2 (7 bases). This CDR3 is built from 14 residues. Germline CDR1 MGHDK, CDR2 SYGVNS. Between the trimmed V and J ends, which lost 2 bases and 3 bases, there was a span of 11 bases. As DNA, the CDR3 is TGTGCCAGCAGTGAAGGGGGGGGCAACTACGAGCAGTACTTC. Translated: CASSEGGGNYEQYF.

This clonotype was detected only a few times. In nucleotides, the CDR3 is TGCAGCGTTGAAGATTCTCCCCCCGGGACAGGCGATTTCACAGATACGCAGTATTTT. Its translation is CSVEDSPPGTGDFTDTQYF. The genes are TRBV29-1 and TRBJ2-3; TRBD1 agrees at 8 bases. From germline, CDR1 is SQVTM and CDR2 ANQGSEA. The CDR3 spans 19 residues. V trimming: 0 bases; J trimming: 2 bases; junction bases outside the gene matches: 16.

This clonotype was counted at least ten times. J is TRBJ1-1 and V is TRBV20-1; the D gene is possibly TRBD1 (5 bases). The germline V gene encodes CDR1 DFQATT and CDR2 SNEGSKA (reference sequence). Trimming left V 6 bases short and J 0 bases short, with 8 bases between. The CDR3 extends over 12 amino acids. CDR3 in DNA: TGCAGTGCCCACAGGTTGAACACTGAAGCTTTCTTT. Its protein is CSAHRLNTEAFF.

This CDR3 is CASSLRSGGAGEQFF. The CDR3 DNA reads TGTGCCAGCAGTTTGAGGAGCGGGGGGGCCGGTGAGCAGTTCTTC. The rearrangement uses TRBV27 and TRBJ2-1; 10 bases map to TRBD2. Germline V gives CDR1 MNHEY, CDR2 SMNVEV (reference sequence). The CDR3 sequence is 15 residues long. V dropped 3 bases and J dropped 9; count of bases not matched to a gene: 8.

This clonotype was observed at least ten times. The chain is built from TRBV29-1 and TRBJ2-2; 11 bases align to TRBD1. The J segment lost 4 bases and the V segment lost 7 bases, leaving 8 bases of the junction unmatched. CDR3 length: 15 residues. Germline-derived CDR1 and CDR2 are SQVTM and ANQGSEA. CDR3 amino acids: CSAFPGQGGTGELFF. Here the CDR3 DNA reads TGCAGCGCTTTTCCGGGACAGGGGGGCACCGGGGAGCTGTTTTTT.

This clonotype was detected ten times or more. The chain links TRBV20-1 to TRBJ2-1, with 9 bases that match TRBD2. In germline, CDR1 is DFQATT, CDR2 SNEGSKA (reference sequence). J was trimmed by 8 bases and V by 3 bases; bases with no gene match: 11. The CDR3 covers 15 residues. CDR3 nucleotides: TGCAGTGCTAGCGCGTTTCTAGCGGGACTGGATGAGCAGTTCTTC. The encoded protein is CSASAFLAGLDEQFF.

This clonotype came up a few times. With a much larger clone just one base away, this may be a read error. The chain has TRBV5-1 and TRBJ2-1, with 7 bases fitting TRBD1. The length of the CDR3 is 15 residues. CDR1 and CDR2 from the germline V gene are SGHRS and YFSETQ. The J segment lost 0 bases and the V segment lost 3 bases, leaving 3 bases of the junction unmatched. The CDR3 nucleotides are TGCGCCAGCAGCTCGGACAGGAGCTCCTACAATGAGCAGTTCTTC. Protein sequence: CASSSDRSSYNEQFF.

A few counts support this clonotype. As DNA, the CDR3 is TGCAGTGCTAGTAGTCGACACAACCGGGACAGGGCGTTCTACGAGCAGTACTTC. Residues: CSASSRHNRDRAFYEQYF. V usage is TRBV20-1 and J usage is TRBJ2-7; 9 nucleotides align to TRBD1. Germline assignment: CDR1 DFQATT and CDR2 SNEGSKA (reference sequence). V gave up 3 bases and J gave up 3 bases; unmatched junction bases: 18. The CDR3 length is 18 residues.

This clonotype was observed at least ten times. The chain carries TRBV5-1 and TRBJ1-1; no firm D call. The CDR3 is made up of 14 amino acids. Germline CDR1 reads SGHRS; CDR2 reads YFSETQ. V gave up 0 bases and J gave up 5 bases, with 11 bases separating them. The chain's CDR3 is CASSLDGMGTEAFF. DNA of the CDR3: TGCGCCAGCAGCTTGGATGGGATGGGAACTGAAGCTTTCTTT.

This clonotype was counted between two and nine times. The V call is TRBV20-1, the J call TRBJ1-3; D is unclear. V gave up 5 bases and J gave up 4 bases, with 12 bases separating them. There are 13 residues in the CDR3. The V gene's germline CDR1 is DFQATT and CDR2 SNEGSKA (reference sequence). The CDR3 spells CSAGNLNGNTIYF. In DNA, the CDR3 is TGCAGTGCTGGGAATTTAAACGGAAACACCATATATTTT.

This clonotype was found many times. The rearrangement uses TRBV29-1 and TRBJ1-1; D unclear. Germline V gene sequence: CDR1 SQVTM, CDR2 ANQGSEA. Trimming removed 1 base at V and 5 bases at J, with 11 bases between. The length of the CDR3 is 13 residues. CDR3 protein: CSVEGIPPTEAFF. The CDR3 DNA follows: TGCAGCGTTGAAGGTATACCTCCTACTGAAGCTTTCTTT.